The table lists the clone carrying this T cell receptor (beta chain) with a count of one. Its target is not known. With a J-beta primer mix and a sample-barcoded 5' primer, a second PCR ran about 6 to 11 cycles. TCRdb used MiXCR to reprocess the 5' RACE reads, holding one entry per CDR3 protein. The sample holds about 970,000 distinct CDR3 sequences, roughly 47% seen once. The entry originates in a study of blood T cells in healthy people across ages. Findings and caveats of the study: Estimates drawn from one million T cells were deemed to understate diversity.

The CDR3 totals 16 residues. V was shortened by 5 bases and J by 5 bases, with 19 bases between the two germline ends. The germline CDR1 and CDR2 sequences are LGHNA and YSLEER. The donors, aged 6 to 90, were healthy Caucasians from Russia. The sequenced sample consisted of blood. The TCR comes from a woman in her sixties in good health. The chain employs TRBV4-3 and TRBJ2-1, with a possible D match to TRBD2 (7 bases). As DNA, the CDR3 is TGCGCCAGCAGCACATTAGGGGGGGATCAGGACAATGAGCAGTTCTTC. Translation: CASSTLGGDQDNEQFF.